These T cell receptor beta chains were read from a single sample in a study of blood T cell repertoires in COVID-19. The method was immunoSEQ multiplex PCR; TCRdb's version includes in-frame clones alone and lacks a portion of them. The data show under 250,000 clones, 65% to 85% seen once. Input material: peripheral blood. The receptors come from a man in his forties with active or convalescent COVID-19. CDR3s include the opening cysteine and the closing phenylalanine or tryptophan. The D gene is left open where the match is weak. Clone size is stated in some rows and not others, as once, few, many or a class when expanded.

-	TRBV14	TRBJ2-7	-	TGTGCCAGCAGCCAAGAGCAGGGTTCGTACGAGCAGTACTTC	CASSQEQGSYEQYF
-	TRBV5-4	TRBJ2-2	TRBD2	TGTGCCAGCAGCTTGTGGGCTAGCGGGGGGGCCGGGGAGCTGTTTTTT	CASSLWASGGAGELFF
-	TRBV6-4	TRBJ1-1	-	TGTGCCAGCAGTGTTTACACCGGGGATCGAGCTTTCTTT	CASSVYTGDRAFF
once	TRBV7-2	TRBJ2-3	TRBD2	TGTGCCAGCAGCTTAAGCGGGAAACAGGATACGCAGTATTTT	CASSLSGKQDTQYF
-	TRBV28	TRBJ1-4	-	TGTGCCAGCAGCGGACAAGTTAATGAAAAACTGTTTTTT	CASSGQVNEKLFF
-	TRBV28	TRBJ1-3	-	TGTGCCAGCAGGCAACAGGGTTCGCCTGGAAACACCATATATTTT	CASRQQGSPGNTIYF
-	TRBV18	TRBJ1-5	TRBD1	TGTGCCAGCTCACCGGCGGGACAGGATTCTTATAGCAATCAGCCCCAGCATTTT	CASSPAGQDSYSNQPQHF
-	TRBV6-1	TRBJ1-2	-	TGTGCCAGCAGTGAAGCGCAGGGTTATCTTTATGGCTACACCTTC	CASSEAQGYLYGYTF
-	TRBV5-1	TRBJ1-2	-	TGCGCCAGCAGCTTTCGGATGACAGAGACCTTCGGGGGCTACACCTTC	CASSFRMTETFGGYTF
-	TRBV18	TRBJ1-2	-	TGTGCCAGCTCACCAGAGGTGGCTAACTATGGCTACACCTTC	CASSPEVANYGYTF
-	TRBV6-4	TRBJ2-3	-	TGTGCCAGCAGGGCCTCTTCGGGGGGCCTGAGCACAGATACGCAGTATTTT	CASRASSGGLSTDTQYF
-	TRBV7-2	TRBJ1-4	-	TGTGCCAGCAGCTTGTTGGGGGGTGAAAAACTGTTTTTT	CASSLLGGEKLFF
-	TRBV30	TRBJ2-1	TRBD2	TGTGCCTGGAATGGACTAGCGGGAGGGGATGAGCAGTTCTTC	CAWNGLAGGDEQFF
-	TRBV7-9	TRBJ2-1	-	TGTGCCAGCAGCTCAGCTGTCGGCCTAGAGGCAACGGGTGAGCAGTTCTTC	CASSSAVGLEATGEQFF
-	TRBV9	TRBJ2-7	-	TGTGCCAGCAGCGTAGGTGGTAGCGGAACCTACGAGCAGTACTTC	CASSVGGSGTYEQYF
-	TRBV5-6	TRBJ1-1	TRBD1	TGTGCCAGCAGCTTTGGGCAGACAGGGACGAACACTGAAGCTTTCTTT	CASSFGQTGTNTEAFF
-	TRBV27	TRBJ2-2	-	TGTGCCAGCAAACCCCCCAGTAGCGGCGCCGGGGAGCTGTTTTTT	CASKPPSSGAGELFF
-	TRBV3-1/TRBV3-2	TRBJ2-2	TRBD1	TGTGCCAGCAGCCAAGGCGCAAAGGCGGGACAGGGAGACACCGGGGAGCTGTTTTTT	CASSQGAKAGQGDTGELFF
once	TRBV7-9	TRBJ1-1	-	TGTGCCAGTACGGGGAGGGGGTACACTGAAGCTTTCTTT	CASTGRGYTEAFF
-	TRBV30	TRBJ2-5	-	TGTGCCTGGAGTGTGAGTGGGACCCAGTACTTC	CAWSVSGTQYF